Included here is one TCR beta chain sequence, with context. Its antigen is not known. The data were obtained in a study of CXCR3-negative and CXCR3-positive naive CD8 T cells. The CDR3 contains 14 residues. CDR1 and CDR2 from the germline V gene are LGHNA and YSLEER. Naive CD8+ T cells showed a CD45RO-CCR7+CD27+CD95- phenotype. Broader study findings: PBMCs showed partially decreased CXCR3 expression after cryopreservation, and most assays used fresh PBMCs. CXCR3-positive naive cells carried more hydrophobic TRB CDR3s than CXCR3-negative naive cells did. Within a donor, both naive subsets shared TRBV-TRBJ usage, unlike memory cells.

5' RACE that incorporated UMI labels was used to prepare the TRB cDNA libraries. TCRdb re-analyzed the 5' RACE reads; it lists each CDR3 protein once, without DNA. This sample's clone table lists around 65,000 distinct CDR3 sequences. This receptor was identified in a human donor in good health. Some clones in this sample may be carry-over from other donors' samples. The specimen was naive CXCR3+ CD8+ T cells from blood. Sample subset: CD45RO-CCR7+CD27+CD95- naive CD8+ T cells expressing CXCR3 (TNR3+). The rearrangement links TRBV4-3 to TRBJ2-5; the TCRdb call, TRBD1, lacks DNA for checking. The chain's CDR3 is CASSLGAYQETQYF.